Listed below are T cell receptor beta chains from one sample, sequenced in a study of T cell responses to AZD1222 COVID-19 vaccine. TCRdb's copy holds only in-frame clones and misses some; the assay was immunoSEQ multiplex PCR. The profile shows about 120,000 clones, about nine tenths of them singletons. The sequencing used peripheral blood, collected 28 days after the second AZD1222 dose. These TCRs come from an adult who received the AZD1222 COVID-19 vaccine. Both conserved end residues are part of each CDR3. The D gene is left open where the match is weak. Not all rows give a size; the values are once, few, many and, for expanded clones, a class.

clone_size j_call v_call d_call cdr3_aa cdr3_nt
- TRBJ1-1 TRBV18 TRBD1 CASSPRRDSLGHTEAFF TGTGCCAGCTCACCTCGCCGGGACAGTTTGGGTCACACTGAAGCTTTCTTT
- TRBJ1-5 TRBV19 TRBD1 CASSRDREFGQPQHF TGTGCCAGTAGTAGAGACAGGGAGTTTGGGCAGCCCCAGCATTTT
- TRBJ1-4 TRBV6-2/TRBV6-3 TRBD1 CASSYPSGTGSGKLFF TGTGCCAGCAGCTATCCCAGCGGGACAGGGAGTGGAAAACTGTTTTTT
- TRBJ2-3 TRBV5-4 - CASSLVTSTGGTDTQYF TGTGCCAGCAGCTTAGTCACCTCGACAGGAGGCACAGATACGCAGTATTTT
- TRBJ2-7 TRBV18 - CASSPDTLAYEQYF TGTGCCAGCTCACCTGACACGCTCGCCTACGAGCAGTACTTC
- TRBJ2-1 TRBV20-1 TRBD2 CSADPGGVAFF TGCAGTGCAGATCCGGGGGGGGTGGCGTTCTTC
- TRBJ2-7 TRBV18 - CASSPGAYEQYF TGTGCCAGCTCCCCAGGGGCCTACGAGCAGTACTTC
- TRBJ1-5 TRBV7-9 TRBD1 CASSFGQGNTKQPQHF TGTGCCAGCAGCTTCGGACAGGGGAACACCAAACAGCCCCAGCATTTT
- TRBJ1-1 TRBV29-1 - CSARSRGWGSLNTEAFF TGCAGCGCACGATCGAGGGGATGGGGTTCTCTGAACACTGAAGCTTTCTTT
- TRBJ1-1 TRBV5-1 - CASSLVPVSEAFF TGCGCCAGCAGCTTGGTACCGGTTAGTGAAGCTTTCTTT
- TRBJ2-5 TRBV7-2 - CASSSQPGRGQETQYF TGTGCCAGCAGCTCCCAGCCCGGTCGGGGACAAGAGACCCAGTACTTC
once TRBJ1-2 TRBV24-1 TRBD1 CATSDSGQAKREEGELDNYGYTF TGTGCCACCAGTGATTCCGGACAGGCCAAACGCGAAGAGGGGGAGCTCGATAACTATGGCTACACCTTC
- TRBJ2-5 TRBV30 - CAWSPRGGAQYF TGTGCCTGGAGCCCACGGGGTGGGGCCCAGTACTTC
- TRBJ1-6 TRBV7-8 - CASSREGDSPLHF TGTGCCAGCAGCCGTGAGGGCGACTCACCCCTCCACTTT
- TRBJ1-2 TRBV7-2 - CASSLATPRAGYTF TGTGCCAGCAGCTTAGCAACCCCCAGGGCCGGCTACACCTTC
- TRBJ2-4 TRBV6-5 - CASSYGLAKNIQYF TGTGCCAGCAGTTATGGTTTAGCCAAAAACATTCAGTACTTC
- TRBJ1-2 TRBV30 - CAWSVFGTTYRGYTF TGTGCCTGGAGTGTCTTTGGGACGACCTACCGGGGCTACACCTTC
- TRBJ1-2 TRBV4-3 - CASSLHRNSAYGYTF TGCGCCAGCAGCCTCCACAGGAATTCTGCCTATGGCTACACCTTC
- TRBJ1-1 TRBV11-1 - CASSLVLGNTEAFF TGTGCCAGCAGCTTAGTGTTGGGGAACACTGAAGCTTTCTTT
once TRBJ1-1 TRBV7-9 - CASSSPRPTEAFF TGTGCCAGCAGCTCCCCCAGGCCGACTGAAGCTTTCTTT
- TRBJ2-2 TRBV5-1 - CASSLDTYTGELFF TGCGCCAGCAGCTTAGACACCTACACCGGGGAGCTGTTTTTT
- TRBJ1-1 TRBV6-1 TRBD1 CASSAYGTGGVAVGAFF TGTGCCAGCAGTGCTTATGGGACAGGGGGCGTAGCTGTGGGAGCTTTCTTT
- TRBJ1-2 TRBV19 - CASSLAYYGYTF TGTGCCAGTAGTTTGGCGTACTATGGCTACACCTTC
- TRBJ2-3 TRBV24-1 - CATSDFTLGTDTQYF TGTGCCACCAGTGATTTTACGTTGGGCACAGATACGCAGTATTTT
- TRBJ1-1 TRBV19 - CASSIGGLTAFF TGTGCCAGTAGTATAGGGGGGTTGACGGCTTTCTTT
- TRBJ2-2 TRBV19 - CASRQTNTGELFF TGTGCCAGTAGGCAGACGAACACCGGGGAGCTGTTTTTT
once TRBJ2-7 TRBV20-1 - CSARRLHEQYF TGCAGTGCTAGGAGACTACACGAGCAGTACTTC
- TRBJ1-2 TRBV28 - CATDGLNYGYTF TGTGCCACCGACGGACTCAACTATGGCTACACCTTC
- TRBJ1-1 TRBV5-1 TRBD1 CASSIVPGQGTNTEAFF TGCGCCAGCAGCATTGTCCCGGGACAGGGAACGAACACTGAAGCTTTCTTT
- TRBJ1-6 TRBV19 TRBD1 CASSIGTGDGSPLHF TGTGCCAGTAGTATTGGGACAGGGGATGGTTCACCCCTCCACTTT
- TRBJ2-5 TRBV3-1/TRBV3-2 - CASSQAVYGETQYF TGTGCCAGCAGCCAAGCCGTATACGGCGAGACCCAGTACTTC
- TRBJ1-4 TRBV15 - CATSLLQVEKLFF TGTGCCACCAGCTTACTACAGGTTGAAAAACTGTTTTTT
- TRBJ2-2 TRBV6-2/TRBV6-3 TRBD2 CASSTSGGRTGELFF TGTGCCAGCAGTACAAGCGGGGGACGTACCGGGGAGCTGTTTTTT
- TRBJ1-4 TRBV9 - CASSATGSNEKLFF TGTGCCAGCAGCGCGACAGGCAGCAATGAAAAACTGTTTTTT
- TRBJ1-2 TRBV18 TRBD1 CASSPPGQGAGGYTF TGTGCCAGCTCACCACCAGGACAGGGGGCCGGAGGCTACACCTTC
- TRBJ1-5 TRBV7-2 - CASSLRGGQGPQHF TGTGCCAGCAGCCTTAGGGGGGGCCAGGGGCCCCAGCATTTT
- TRBJ1-3 TRBV3-1/TRBV3-2 TRBD1 CASSQVGTERNTIYF TGTGCCAGCAGCCAAGTAGGGACAGAACGAAACACCATATATTTT
- TRBJ1-2 TRBV6-5 TRBD1 CASRMTGTGHNGYTF TGTGCCAGCAGGATGACCGGGACAGGTCATAATGGCTACACCTTC
- TRBJ1-1 TRBV3-1/TRBV3-2 TRBD1 CASSQFARGPEAFF TGTGCCAGCAGCCAATTTGCCAGGGGGCCTGAAGCTTTCTTT
- TRBJ2-7 TRBV18 - CASSRQGYEQYF TGTGCCAGCTCACGCCAGGGCTACGAGCAGTACTTC
- TRBJ2-1 TRBV15 TRBD2 CATSRDIGEGYNEQFF TGTGCCACCAGCAGAGATATCGGGGAGGGCTACAATGAGCAGTTCTTC
- TRBJ2-3 TRBV5-1 - CASRLESGTDTQYF TGCGCCAGCAGGCTAGAATCCGGCACAGATACGCAGTATTTT
- TRBJ1-6 TRBV6-5 TRBD1 CASSPDRGGNSPLHF TGTGCCAGCAGTCCTGACAGGGGTGGGAATTCACCCCTCCACTTT
- TRBJ1-1 TRBV7-2 - CASSLEVGRDEAFF TGTGCCAGCAGCTTAGAGGTAGGGAGAGATGAAGCTTTCTTT
- TRBJ1-1 TRBV4-3 - CASSQARGRWEAFF TGCGCCAGCAGCCAGGCCCGGGGGCGCTGGGAAGCTTTCTTT
- TRBJ1-2 TRBV11-1 TRBD1 CASSRDRLLGGYTF TGTGCCAGCAGCCGGGACAGGCTTCTCGGGGGCTACACCTTC